This passage covers 10 T cell receptor beta chains from one sample sequenced in a study of blood T cells in healthy people across ages. Sample-barcoded 5' priming and a J-beta primer mix drove a second PCR of 7 to 11 cycles. Each CDR3 protein is one row after TCRdb ran MiXCR on the 5' RACE reads. This table holds about 1 million distinct CDR3 sequences, 25% found once. A further study also used this sample, focusing on T cells of mothers and their children.

Material for sequencing was blood. The receptors stem from a girl aged 2-10 years in good health.

The chain has TRBV20-1 and TRBJ1-1, with D uncertain. Trimming shortened V by 3 bases and J by 3 bases, and 11 bases separated the two germline ends. CDR3 length equals 13 residues. Looked up from germline, CDR1 is DFQATT and CDR2 is SNEGSKA (reference sequence). CDR3 in amino acids: CSASRAADTEAFF. CDR3 in DNA: TGCAGTGCTAGTAGGGCCGCCGACACTGAAGCTTTCTTT.

This clonotype was seen many times. The J gene is TRBJ2-3, the V gene TRBV29-1, with D maybe TRBD1 (6 bases). The CDR3 consists of 14 residues. Trimming removed 6 bases at V and 0 bases at J, with 13 bases between. Germline V gene sequence: CDR1 SQVTM, CDR2 ANQGSEA. Here the CDR3 reads CSVAGQYSTDTQYF. CDR3 sequence (DNA): TGCAGCGTCGCCGGACAGTACAGCACAGATACGCAGTATTTT.

The rearrangement joins TRBV13 to TRBJ1-1; D is possibly TRBD1 (5 bases). With 11 bases removed from V and 1 base from J, the gap between germline ends came to 11 bases. Germline V gene data show CDR1 as PRHDT and CDR2 as FYEKMQ (reference sequence). The CDR3 runs 12 residues. The CDR3 sequence: CASGEQNTEAFF. CDR3 nucleotide sequence: TGTGCCTCGGGGGAACAGAACACTGAAGCTTTCTTT.

This clonotype has more than one count but fewer than ten. In DNA, the CDR3 is TGCAGTGCTAGGGATATTCAGGGTAGCAATCAGCCCCAGCATTTT. It specifies CSARDIQGSNQPQHF. This chain connects TRBV20-1 to TRBJ1-5; a weak D match, TRBD1 (5 bases). The V gene's germline CDR1 is DFQATT and CDR2 SNEGSKA (reference sequence). The V end was cut by 3 bases, the J end by 0 bases, with 12 bases between. The CDR3 length is 15 residues.

The chain joins TRBV7-2 to TRBJ1-6; D not resolved. The length of the CDR3 is 12 residues. V shed 4 bases and J shed 9 bases, with 7 bases lying between them. Germline V gene lookup returns CDR1 SGHTA and CDR2 FQGNSA. The DNA for the CDR3 is TGTGCCAGCAGCTGGACCGGTTCACCCCTCCACTTT. Its protein is CASSWTGSPLHF.

This clonotype was recorded a few times. This chain connects TRBV7-8 to TRBJ1-1, with 7 nucleotides matching TRBD1. The CDR3 consists of 16 residues. J lost 1 base, V lost 8 bases, and 13 bases had no gene match. Germline V CDR1 and CDR2: SGHVS, FQNEAQ. The chain's CDR3 is CASYVDSRGPNTEAFF. In nucleotides, the CDR3 is TGTGCCAGCTACGTGGACTCGAGGGGGCCGAACACTGAAGCTTTCTTT. Looking up the rest from reference TRBV7-8 and TRBJ1-1 gives the full variable domain: GAGVSQSPRYKVAKRGQDVALRCDPISGHVSLFWYQQALGQGPEFLTYFQNEAQLDKSGLPSDRFFAERPEGSVSTLKIQRTQQEDSAVYLCASYVDSRGPNTEAFFGQGTRLTVV.

This clonotype was seen more than once but under ten times. This chain links TRBV7-8 with TRBJ2-5; the D is unclear. The CDR3 spans 16 residues. The germline V gene has CDR1 SGHVS and CDR2 FQNEAQ. The V end lost 1 base, the J end lost 5 bases, and 17 bases lay between the germline ends. The CDR3 DNA reads TGTGCCAGCAGCTTAGTATCTGGGGTACAAAGGGAGACCCAGTACTTC. It is translated as CASSLVSGVQRETQYF.

This clonotype was seen only a few times. The V gene is TRBV7-9, the J gene TRBJ2-5; no clear D. The J call may be incorrect, as the DNA end agrees better with TRBJ2-1. CDR3 size: 12 residues. Germline assignment: CDR1 SEHNR and CDR2 FQNEAQ (reference sequence). In DNA, the CDR3 is TGTGCCAGCAGCTTAGTTCTGTATGAGCAGTTCTTC. Translation: CASSLVLYEQFF.

The V gene is TRBV29-1, the J gene TRBJ2-7; TRBD1 or TRBD2 may be the D gene (5 bases each). This CDR3 is 12 amino acids long. Germline assignment: CDR1 SQVTM and CDR2 ANQGSEA. With 6 bases removed from V and 4 bases from J, the gap between germline ends came to 13 bases. The CDR3 spells CSVGDPQYEQYF. CDR3 nucleotide sequence: TGCAGCGTAGGGGACCCACAATACGAGCAGTACTTC.

The V call is TRBV6-6, the J call TRBJ2-1; 11 bases map to TRBD2. The junction had 11 bases not matched to a gene; V was cut back by 5 bases and J by 2 bases. This CDR3 contains 18 residues. CDR1 is MNHNY and CDR2 is SVGAGI in the germline V gene (reference sequence). The CDR3 DNA reads as TGTGCCAGCAGTGGACCCGGGACTAGCGGCTCGACCTACAATGAGCAGTTCTTC. It codes for CASSGPGTSGSTYNEQFF.